This T cell receptor beta chain was sequenced in a study of tumor-infiltrating lymphocytes in oesophageal squamous cell carcinoma. The count of this clonotype is one. Trimming cost V 3 bases and J 10 bases; bases outside gene matches: 17. This CDR3 has 18 amino acids. Germline CDR1 reads ENHRY; CDR2 reads SYGVKD. TCRdb itself ran the PCR reads through MiXCR, one entry per CDR3 protein. The sample consists of approximately 9,600 distinct CDR3 sequences, around three fifths of them appearing once. This TCR derives from a male donor with esophageal squamous cell carcinoma. Sequenced: esophageal tumor tissue. V usage is TRBV10-3 and J usage is TRBJ2-1; 11 bases are a match to TRBD2. CDR3 sequence reads: CAISDRSRLAGPQEEQFF. The CDR3 region has the DNA TGTGCCATCAGTGACCGGTCACGACTAGCGGGACCTCAGGAGGAGCAGTTCTTC.